The present T cell receptor beta chain was sequenced within a study of early T cells in non-severe SARS-CoV-2 infection. The sample holds many counts of this clonotype. This CDR3 comprises 14 residues. Germline CDR1 and CDR2: SGHTA and FQGNSA. Trimming shortened V by 5 bases and J by 2 bases, and 13 bases separated the two germline ends. One entry per CDR3 protein results from TCRdb running MiXCR on the 5' RACE reads. Here the sample spans approximately 63,000 distinct CDR3 sequences, more than 5.5% being singletons. This specimen consisted of whole blood, obtained at baseline. The sequence was obtained from an adult who was a healthcare worker with PCR-confirmed SARS-CoV-2 infection or an uninfected control (not recorded which). The chain employs TRBV7-2 and TRBJ2-7; TRBD2 might be the D (6 bases). The CDR3 sequence: CASSLGLPPYEQYF. The CDR3 DNA follows: TGTGCCAGCAGCCTAGGACTACCCCCCTACGAGCAGTACTTC.